A single sample gave rise to the 25 T cell receptor beta chains below, sequenced in a study of CD8 T cells in Susac syndrome. RNA in amounts of about 0.5 to 1 ug was reverse transcribed with random hexamers. TCRdb re-called the immunoSEQ multiplex PCR reads with MiXCR, one entry per CDR3 protein. The sample contains about 110,000 distinct CDR3 sequences, around 94% of which appear only once. The sample taken for sequencing was CD8+ T cells from PBMCs. These receptors all come from a human donor with Susac syndrome.

The rearrangement uses TRBV6-1 and TRBJ2-3; possibly TRBD2 for D (5 bases). The CDR3 is 15 amino acids. Between the trimmed V and J ends, which lost 2 bases and 5 bases, there was a span of 14 bases. Germline CDR1 reads MNHNS; CDR2 reads SASEGT. CDR3: CASSESPGSGDTQYF. CDR3 sequence (DNA): TGTGCCAGCAGTGAATCGCCGGGATCCGGAGATACGCAGTATTTT.

The rearrangement uses TRBV2 and TRBJ2-1; perhaps TRBD1 as D (6 bases). V lost 9 bases, J lost 7 bases, and 16 bases lay in between. Germline V gene lookup returns CDR1 SNHLY and CDR2 FYNNEI. The CDR3 sequence is 13 residues long. This CDR3 is CARSGQPFNEQFF. The CDR3 DNA is TGTGCCAGATCCGGACAGCCATTTAATGAGCAGTTCTTC.

J is TRBJ2-2 and V is TRBV7-3; D unclear. Germline loops: CDR1 SGHTA, CDR2 FQGTGA. Between the trimmed V and J ends, which lost 2 bases and 0 bases, there was a span of 4 bases. The CDR3 length is 14 residues. The CDR3 loop is CASSLEANTGELFF. CDR3 DNA: TGTGCCAGCAGCTTAGAGGCGAACACCGGGGAGCTGTTTTTT. Looking up the rest from reference TRBV7-3 and TRBJ2-2 gives the full variable domain: GAGVSQTPSNKVTEKGKYVELRCDPISGHTALYWYRQSLGQGPEFLIYFQGTGAADDSGLPNDRFFAVRPEGSVSTLKIQRTERGDSAVYLCASSLEANTGELFFGEGSRLTVL.

The V and J genes are TRBV27 and TRBJ1-2; the D is unclear. V was clipped by 7 bases and J by 6 bases, with 6 bases between them. This CDR3 is 10 amino acids long. Germline loops: CDR1 MNHEY, CDR2 SMNVEV (reference sequence). The CDR3 protein is CASKEDGYTF. CDR3 sequence (DNA): TGTGCCAGCAAGGAGGATGGCTACACCTTC.

Only one count was recorded for this clonotype. CDR3 sequence reads: CASRGTGADEQYF. The CDR3 nucleotides read TGTGCCAGCAGGGGGACAGGGGCCGACGAGCAGTACTTC. This chain connects TRBV2 to TRBJ2-7, with 10 bases identical to TRBD1. Unmatched junction bases numbered 4, after V lost 6 bases and J lost 5 bases. The CDR3 spans 13 residues. Germline V gene sequence: CDR1 SNHLY, CDR2 FYNNEI.

In this sample, this clonotype turned up once. The J gene is TRBJ2-1, the V gene TRBV27; TRBD2 aligns across 14 bases. Germline V CDR1 and CDR2: MNHEY, SMNVEV (reference sequence). Trimming cost V 3 bases and J 10 bases; bases outside gene matches: 5. The CDR3 consists of 15 residues. The CDR3 loop is CASSLGLAGAGEQFF. In DNA, the CDR3 is TGTGCCAGCAGTTTGGGACTAGCGGGGGCAGGGGAGCAGTTCTTC.

The rearrangement links TRBV9 to TRBJ2-5; perhaps D is TRBD1 or TRBD2 (5 bases each). Germline loops: CDR1 SGDLS, CDR2 YYNGEE. V lost 2 bases to trimming and J lost 3 bases, with 14 bases between them. The CDR3 totals 15 residues. In DNA form, the CDR3 reads TGTGCCAGCAGCGTGTACGGGGCGACAGAAGAGACCCAGTACTTC. It translates to CASSVYGATEETQYF. The variable domain in full, with the rest retrieved from reference TRBV9 and TRBJ2-5, is DSGVTQTPKHLITATGQRVTLRCSPRSGDLSVYWYQQSLDQGLQFLIQYYNGEERAKGNILERFSAQQFPDLHSELNLSSLELGDSALYFCASSVYGATEETQYFGPGTRLLVL.

The chain links TRBV9 to TRBJ2-5; D remains unclear. CDR1 is SGDLS, CDR2 YYNGEE, per germline. CDR3 size: 14 residues. V was pared by 4 bases and J by 1 base, with 11 bases between. The CDR3 reads CASSPSLSQETQYF. CDR3 in DNA: TGTGCCAGCAGCCCAAGCCTCTCCCAAGAGACCCAGTACTTC.

The chain joins TRBV9 to TRBJ1-2; D unresolved. The CDR3 is 14 amino acids. Trimming took off 0 bases at V and 4 bases at J, with 10 bases between the two ends. Germline V gives CDR1 SGDLS, CDR2 YYNGEE. CDR3 sequence: CASSVAEAAYGYTF. In DNA, the CDR3 is TGTGCCAGCAGCGTAGCAGAGGCCGCCTATGGCTACACCTTC.

The J gene is TRBJ2-5, the V gene TRBV29-1; no clear D gene. Looked up from germline, CDR1 is SQVTM and CDR2 is ANQGSEA. Between the trimmed V and J ends, which lost 0 bases and 0 bases, there was a span of 11 bases. This CDR3 has 15 residues. Written as DNA, the CDR3 is TGCAGCGTTGAAGAATATGAAGCGTACCAAGAGACCCAGTACTTC. Translated: CSVEEYEAYQETQYF.

The chain couples TRBV11-2 to TRBJ2-7, with no clear D. CDR1 and CDR2 from the germline V gene are SGHAT and FQNNGV. Trimming pared 5 bases from V and 3 bases from J, leaving 11 bases between. The CDR3 is made up of 13 amino acids. CDR3 sequence (DNA): TGTGCCAGCAGCCGCACAAGGATCTACGAGCAGTACTTC. Protein product: CASSRTRIYEQYF.

The gene calls are TRBV2 and TRBJ2-7; D is unresolved. The CDR3 consists of 16 residues. V was shortened by 3 bases and J by 0 bases, with 15 bases between the two germline ends. CDR1 and CDR2 (germline): SNHLY, FYNNEI. The CDR3 loop is CASSEVGSTNSYEQYF. For the CDR3, the DNA is TGTGCCAGCAGTGAGGTTGGCAGCACCAACTCCTACGAGCAGTACTTC.

The CDR3 DNA sequence: TGTGCCAGCAGCTTGACTAGCGGGGGGGCCGAAGATACGCAGTATTTT. It is translated as CASSLTSGGAEDTQYF. The chain employs TRBV11-2 and TRBJ2-3, with 14 bases that match TRBD2. The germline gives CDR1 SGHAT, CDR2 FQNNGV. The CDR3 runs 16 residues. V trimming: 3 bases; J trimming: 5 bases; junction bases outside the gene matches: 4.

The V call is TRBV7-2, the J call TRBJ1-6; TRBD1 matches at 8 bases. V lost 6 bases, J lost 10 bases, and 17 bases stayed unmatched. CDR3 length: 17 amino acids. The germline CDR1 and CDR2 sequences are SGHTA and FQGNSA. The CDR3 sequence is CASSKPRVQGVRSPLHF. The CDR3 DNA sequence: TGTGCCAGCAGTAAACCCCGAGTACAGGGGGTGCGATCACCCCTCCACTTT.

This sequence joins TRBV24-1 and TRBJ1-1; no reliable D call. This CDR3 contains 13 residues. The V gene lost 2 bases and the J gene lost 6 bases, with 9 bases spanning the gap. Germline V gene lookup returns CDR1 KGHDR and CDR2 SFDVKD. The CDR3 DNA sequence: TGTGCCACCAGTGATTCCAACTCCCCTGAAGCTTTCTTT. Its protein product is CATSDSNSPEAFF.

This clonotype was counted only a few times. V is TRBV9 and J is TRBJ1-5, with D hard to call. The CDR3 is 16 residues long. Germline V lookup: CDR1 SGDLS, CDR2 YYNGEE. The ends were cut back, 0 bases at V and 3 bases at J, with 13 bases in the middle. The CDR3, as DNA: TGTGCCAGCAGCGTAGGCTTGAAGGACGACAATCAGCCCCAGCATTTT. Protein product: CASSVGLKDDNQPQHF.

The chain has TRBV15 and TRBJ2-1; D ambiguous. Looked up from germline, CDR1 is LNHNV and CDR2 is YYDKDF (reference sequence). V lost 1 base to trimming and J lost 3 bases, with 10 bases between them. This CDR3 contains 15 residues. CDR3 sequence reads: CATSRVEAIYNEQFF. The CDR3 nucleotides read TGTGCCACCAGCAGAGTAGAAGCGATCTACAATGAGCAGTTCTTC.

This sequence joins TRBV12-3 or TRBV12-4 and TRBJ1-1, with a possible D match to TRBD1 (5 bases). CDR3 length: 13 amino acids. The V gene lost 7 bases and the J gene lost 4 bases, with 13 bases spanning the gap. CDR3 loop: CASTPAGSTEAFF. The CDR3 DNA reads TGTGCCAGCACCCCGGCAGGGTCCACTGAAGCTTTCTTT.

In this sample, this clonotype turned up once. The V gene is TRBV12-3 or TRBV12-4, the J gene TRBJ2-7, with D tentatively TRBD2 (5 bases). This CDR3 is 12 amino acids long. V lost 6 bases, J lost 9 bases, and 15 bases lay in between. This chain's CDR3 is CASSSLAGGQYF. CDR3 in DNA: TGTGCCAGCAGCTCCTTGGCGGGCGGGCAGTACTTC.

CDR3 in DNA: TGTGCCACCAGTGATTCAAGGGTTTTTGGAATCGGGGAGCTGTTTTTT. This translates into CATSDSRVFGIGELFF. The chain uses TRBV24-1 and TRBJ2-2; no reliable D call. V dropped 2 bases and J dropped 7 bases, with 16 bases sitting between them. Germline assignment: CDR1 KGHDR and CDR2 SFDVKD. CDR3 length: 16 amino acids.

The chain couples TRBV4-1 to TRBJ2-2; D unclear. The CDR3 has 13 residues. Trimming removed 2 bases at V and 8 bases at J, with 9 bases between. Germline lookup yields CDR1 MGHRA and CDR2 YSYEKL. CDR3 sequence reads: CASSQPRPGELFF. CDR3 bases: TGCGCCAGCAGCCAACCCCGTCCTGGGGAGCTGTTTTTT.

The sample holds one count of this clonotype. J is TRBJ2-7 and V is TRBV7-9, with D unclear. Germline loops: CDR1 SEHNR, CDR2 FQNEAQ (reference sequence). The V end was cut by 1 base, the J end by 1 base, with 14 bases between. CDR3 length: 16 amino acids. The CDR3 nucleotides are TGTGCCAGCAGCTTAGTGCCCCTACAGTATTCCTACGAGCAGTACTTC. Translation gives CASSLVPLQYSYEQYF.

CDR3 region: CASRGGGNYNEQFF. The CDR3 DNA reads as TGTGCCAGCAGGGGCGGGGGTAATTACAATGAGCAGTTCTTC. J is TRBJ2-1 and V is TRBV7-9; 7 nucleotides line up with TRBD2. Germline V CDR1 and CDR2: SEHNR, FQNEAQ (reference sequence). This CDR3 region has 14 residues. V shed 6 bases and J 4 bases; nucleotides not matched to a gene: 6.

This clonotype showed up just once. The chain recombines TRBV5-4 with TRBJ2-1; 12 nucleotides agree with TRBD2. Germline assignment: CDR1 SGHNT and CDR2 YYREEE (reference sequence). Trimming at V came to 4 bases and at J to 0 bases, leaving 5 bases not matched to a gene. CDR3 length: 17 amino acids. CDR3 loop: CASSPTSGGRSYNEQFF. CDR3 nucleotide sequence: TGTGCCAGCAGCCCGACTAGCGGGGGCCGCTCCTACAATGAGCAGTTCTTC.

The chain links TRBV7-8 to TRBJ2-7; possibly TRBD1 for D (6 bases). Germline V gives CDR1 SGHVS, CDR2 FQNEAQ. This CDR3 has 13 residues. Trimming took 10 bases from V and 3 from J, leaving 16 bases between them. CDR3 nucleotide sequence: TGTGCCATCATCGTACAGGGAGACTACGAGCAGTACTTC. Protein product: CAIIVQGDYEQYF.